The clone carrying this T cell receptor (beta chain) was detected only once. CDR1 is SGDLS and CDR2 is YYNGEE in the germline V gene. The V and J ends lost 7 bases and 2 bases, in that order; junction bases with no gene match: 12. This CDR3 region has 15 residues. The data are from a study of T cell changes during pregnancy in multiple sclerosis. The data were produced by immunoSEQ multiplex PCR, yet TCRdb's version contains in-frame clones alone and is incomplete. The table records 90,000 or so clones, over 80% of them present only once. The input for sequencing was PBMCs, taken in the first trimester of pregnancy. This receptor was taken from a female donor in good health, serving as a control in a pregnancy study. Some clones in this sample may be carry-over from other donors' samples. V gene TRBV9 combines with J gene TRBJ2-7, with 7 bases lining up with TRBD1. The CDR3 nucleotides read TGTGCCAGCGCCCCCGTGGACAGGTCTCCCTACGAGCAGTACTTC. The encoded protein is CASAPVDRSPYEQYF.